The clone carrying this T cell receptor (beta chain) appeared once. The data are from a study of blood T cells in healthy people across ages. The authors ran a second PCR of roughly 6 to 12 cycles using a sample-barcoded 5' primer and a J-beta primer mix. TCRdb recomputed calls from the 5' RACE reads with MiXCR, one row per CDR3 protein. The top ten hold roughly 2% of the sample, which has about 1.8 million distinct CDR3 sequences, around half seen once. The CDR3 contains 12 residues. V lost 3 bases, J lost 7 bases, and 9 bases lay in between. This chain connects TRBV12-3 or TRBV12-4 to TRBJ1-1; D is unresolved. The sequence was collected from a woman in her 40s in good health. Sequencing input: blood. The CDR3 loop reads CASSFSWGEAFF. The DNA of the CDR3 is TGTGCCAGCAGTTTCTCTTGGGGTGAAGCTTTCTTT.